The present TCR beta chain was sequenced within a study of T cells after yellow fever vaccination. On the study more broadly: Investigators sorted EM, EMRA, CM and Tscm memory subsets, relying on CD3, CD45RA, CCR7 and CD95. Study outcomes and limitations: In post-booster samples, most primary-vaccination clones reappeared (approximately 95% CD4, about 90% CD8). Researchers noted that a small share of clonotypes showed up in both CD4 and CD8 compartments.

TCRdb re-analysed the 5' RACE reads in MiXCR, keeping a single row per CDR3 protein. Among over 4,000 distinct CDR3 sequences, less than 4.5% were seen once, and the ten largest hold roughly three fifths. The CDR3 totals 12 residues. The V gene lost 6 bases and the J gene lost 4 bases, with 7 bases spanning the gap. CDR1 is LNHNV and CDR2 is YYDKDF in the germline V gene (reference sequence). In this sample, this clonotype turned up many times. This sequence was found in a man under 40 who received the YFV17D yellow fever vaccine. The chain links TRBV15 to TRBJ2-1; D is unclear. The starting material was PBMCs, either bulk or a sorted T-cell subset (CD4+, CD8+, memory, or dextramer-sorted; not recorded which), obtained 15 days after the yellow fever booster vaccination. The CDR3 DNA follows: TGTGCCACCAGGGGCCCTTACAATGAGCAGTTCTTC. Its protein is CATRGPYNEQFF. The full variable domain, its missing parts supplied by reference TRBV15 and TRBJ2-1, is DAMVIQNPRYQVTQFGKPVTLSCSQTLNHNVMYWYQQKSSQAPKLLFHYYDKDFNNEADTPDNFQSRRPNTSFCFLDIRSPGLGDTAMYLCATRGPYNEQFFGPGTRLTVL.